This entry lists 19 T cell receptor beta chains sequenced from one sample in a study of CD8 T cells in Susac syndrome. An input of about 0.5 to 1 ug of RNA was subjected to reverse transcription using random hexamers. Using its own MiXCR run on the immunoSEQ multiplex PCR reads, TCRdb lists one record per CDR3 protein. The sample records 65,000 to 90,000 distinct CDR3 sequences, roughly 95% being singletons. The material sequenced was CD8+ T cells from PBMCs. These receptors were taken from a human donor with multiple sclerosis.

CDR3 in amino acids: CASSQDAPLRTEAFF. Written as DNA, the CDR3 is TGCGCCAGCAGCCAAGATGCGCCGCTCCGGACTGAAGCTTTCTTT. The chain links TRBV4-1 to TRBJ1-1; D gene uncertain. V lost 0 bases, J lost 5 bases, and 13 bases lay in between. The CDR3 sequence is 15 residues long. CDR1 is MGHRA, CDR2 YSYEKL, per germline.

The chain's CDR3 is CASSGPDRLETQYF. Written as DNA, the CDR3 is TGTGCCAGCAGTGGCCCGGACAGGCTAGAGACCCAGTACTTC. The chain employs TRBV6-1 and TRBJ2-5, with 7 bases fitting TRBD1. The CDR3 spans 14 residues. Unmatched junction bases numbered 6, after V lost 4 bases and J lost 4 bases. Germline CDR1 reads MNHNS; CDR2 reads SASEGT.

The V call is TRBV3-1, the J call TRBJ2-2; tentatively, D is TRBD1 (6 bases). V was clipped by 6 bases and J by 1 base, with 9 bases between them. The germline CDR1 and CDR2 sequences are LGHDT and YNNKEL (reference sequence). The CDR3 totals 14 residues. CDR3 loop: CASSPGVNTGELFF. DNA of the CDR3: TGTGCCAGCAGTCCAGGGGTGAACACCGGGGAGCTGTTTTTT. Filled out from reference TRBV3-1 and TRBJ2-2, the complete variable domain reads DTAVSQTPKYLVTQMGNDKSIKCEQNLGHDTMYWYKQDSKKFLKIMFSYNNKELIINETVPNRFSPKSPDKAHLNLHINSLELGDSAVYFCASSPGVNTGELFFGEGSRLTVL.

V usage is TRBV5-1 and J usage is TRBJ2-5; 7 bases map to TRBD2. With 0 bases clipped from V and 4 bases from J, the junction kept 3 bases outside the gene matches. Germline V lookup: CDR1 SGHRS, CDR2 YFSETQ. The CDR3 is 14 residues long. CDR3 nucleotides: TGCGCCAGCAGCTTGGTTACGGGAGGAGAGACCCAGTACTTC. This sequence encodes CASSLVTGGETQYF.

V and J are TRBV5-4 and TRBJ2-1; 7 positions match TRBD2. V shed 3 bases and J 6 bases; nucleotides not matched to a gene: 6. CDR1 is SGHNT, CDR2 YYREEE, per germline (reference sequence). This CDR3 is 14 amino acids long. CDR3 region: CASSSGRYVNEQFF. Here the CDR3 DNA reads TGTGCCAGCAGCTCCGGGAGGTACGTCAATGAGCAGTTCTTC. The complete variable domain, with remaining parts taken from reference TRBV5-4 and TRBJ2-1, reads ETGVTQSPTHLIKTRGQQVTLRCSSQSGHNTVSWYQQALGQGPQFIFQYYREEENGRGNFPPRFSGLQFPNYSSELNVNALELDDSALYLCASSSGRYVNEQFFGPGTRLTVL.

The J gene is TRBJ2-7, the V gene TRBV29-1; possibly TRBD2 for D (5 bases). Trimming removed 6 bases at V and 2 bases at J, with 11 bases between. The CDR3 loop spans 12 amino acids. Germline CDR1 reads SQVTM; CDR2 reads ANQGSEA. CDR3 sequence reads: CSVLLEAYEQYF. The CDR3 DNA is TGCAGCGTCCTTCTGGAGGCCTACGAGCAGTACTTC.

V usage is TRBV29-1 and J usage is TRBJ2-1; D possibly corresponds to TRBD1 (7 bases). Trimming pared 4 bases from V and 4 bases from J, leaving 17 bases between. Germline lookup yields CDR1 SQVTM and CDR2 ANQGSEA. The CDR3 runs 15 residues. CDR3 loop: CSVGGRDSSYNEQFF. CDR3 nucleotides: TGCAGCGTTGGGGGGCGGGACAGCTCTTACAATGAGCAGTTCTTC.

The rearrangement joins TRBV12-3 or TRBV12-4 to TRBJ1-1; D may be TRBD1 (5 bases). This CDR3 comprises 14 residues. Trimming pared 6 bases from V and 1 base from J, leaving 12 bases between. The CDR3 nucleotides read TGTGCCAGCAGCCCGGGACGGACGAACACTGAAGCTTTCTTT. As protein: CASSPGRTNTEAFF.

This chain uses TRBV3-1 with TRBJ1-2; D is unresolved. The CDR3 loop spans 16 amino acids. CDR1 is LGHDT, CDR2 YNNKEL, per germline (reference sequence). V was trimmed by 3 bases and J by 0 bases, leaving 14 bases between them. CDR3 loop: CASSQLPGEPNYGYTF. The CDR3 nucleotides read TGTGCCAGCAGCCAGCTTCCAGGCGAGCCTAACTATGGCTACACCTTC. The entire variable domain, with the rest obtained from reference TRBV3-1 and TRBJ1-2, is as follows: DTAVSQTPKYLVTQMGNDKSIKCEQNLGHDTMYWYKQDSKKFLKIMFSYNNKELIINETVPNRFSPKSPDKAHLNLHINSLELGDSAVYFCASSQLPGEPNYGYTFGSGTRLTVV.

The chain has TRBV24-1 and TRBJ2-1; D remains ambiguous. Germline V lookup: CDR1 KGHDR, CDR2 SFDVKD. Trimming took 1 base from V and 7 from J, leaving 7 bases between them. This CDR3 comprises 13 residues. The CDR3 protein is CATSDFLGNEQFF. CDR3 in DNA: TGTGCCACCAGTGATTTTCTGGGGAATGAGCAGTTCTTC.

The chain is built from TRBV6-2 or TRBV6-3 and TRBJ2-1; TRBD2 aligns across 11 bases. CDR3 length: 14 residues. V shed 4 bases, J shed 8 bases, and the junction held 4 bases outside the gene matches. Per germline, CDR1 MNHEY and CDR2 SVGEGT. The CDR3 DNA sequence: TGTGCCAGCAGTTTAGCGGGGGGGCCTGATGAGCAGTTCTTC. Amino acids: CASSLAGGPDEQFF.

CDR3 loop: CASSRDSFYEQYF. The CDR3 region has the DNA TGTGCCAGCAGCCGGGACAGTTTCTACGAGCAGTACTTC. The V gene is TRBV7-9, the J gene TRBJ2-7, with 7 bases aligning to TRBD1. The junction had 4 bases not matched to a gene; V was cut back by 5 bases and J by 3 bases. This CDR3 has 13 amino acids. Germline V CDR1 and CDR2: SEHNR, FQNEAQ (reference sequence).

The chain links TRBV7-2 to TRBJ2-7, with D maybe TRBD2 (5 bases). Trimming stripped 0 bases from V and 6 bases from J, with 12 bases between. The CDR3 length is 14 residues. In germline, CDR1 is SGHTA, CDR2 FQGNSA. As DNA, the CDR3 is TGTGCCAGCAGCTTAGCAAGCGATCGGGGCGAGCAGTACTTC. This translates into CASSLASDRGEQYF.

The chain carries TRBV4-1 and TRBJ2-1, with no clear D. V shed 1 base and J shed 7 bases, with 14 bases lying between them. The CDR3 runs to 15 residues. Germline CDR1 reads MGHRA; CDR2 reads YSYEKL. The CDR3 DNA reads as TGCGCCAGCAGCCAAGTTGCCCGATGGGGTAATGAGCAGTTCTTC. This encodes CASSQVARWGNEQFF.

V is TRBV27 and J is TRBJ2-3, with 7 positions matching TRBD2. The V gene's germline CDR1 is MNHEY and CDR2 SMNVEV (reference sequence). The CDR3 runs to 14 residues. CDR3 amino acids: CGSGGGDLTDTQYF. The CDR3 DNA follows: TGTGGTTCGGGGGGAGGGGACCTCACAGATACGCAGTATTTT.

The chain employs TRBV7-9 and TRBJ2-5; D may be TRBD2 (5 bases). Germline loops: CDR1 SEHNR, CDR2 FQNEAQ (reference sequence). V was pared by 6 bases and J by 7 bases, with 15 bases between. This CDR3 is 13 amino acids long. The CDR3 bases are TGTGCCAGCAGACCGGACTGGAGTGGGACCCAGTACTTC. Protein: CASRPDWSGTQYF.

This chain connects TRBV7-2 to TRBJ2-7; the D is unclear. Between the trimmed V and J ends, which lost 5 bases and 3 bases, there was a span of 11 bases. The CDR3 sequence is 13 residues long. Germline V gives CDR1 SGHTA, CDR2 FQGNSA. The CDR3 is CASSITVGYEQYF. The DNA of the CDR3 is TGTGCCAGCAGCATAACAGTGGGCTACGAGCAGTACTTC.

Here the CDR3 DNA reads TGTGCCAGCAGCTCTGGCGGGAGGGAGTGGAATGAGCAGTTCTTC. Translating gives CASSSGGREWNEQFF. V and J are TRBV7-8 and TRBJ2-1, with 9 nucleotides matching TRBD2. Germline V gives CDR1 SGHVS, CDR2 FQNEAQ. This CDR3 region has 15 residues. After removal of 4 bases from V and 7 bases from J, the junction contained 8 bases not matched to a gene. The full variable domain, with the rest looked up from reference TRBV7-8 and TRBJ2-1, is GAGVSQSPRYKVAKRGQDVALRCDPISGHVSLFWYQQALGQGPEFLTYFQNEAQLDKSGLPSDRFFAERPEGSVSTLKIQRTQQEDSAVYLCASSSGGREWNEQFFGPGTRLTVL.

This clonotype was counted a single time. The chain links TRBV29-1 to TRBJ2-7; D may match TRBD1 or TRBD2 (5 bases each). V lost 6 bases and J 1 base, leaving 13 bases between the germline ends. CDR1 is SQVTM, CDR2 ANQGSEA, per germline. The CDR3 loop spans 13 amino acids. For the CDR3, the DNA is TGCAGCGTCGCCCAGGGACGTTCCTACGAGCAGTACTTC. Protein: CSVAQGRSYEQYF.